The 11 T cell receptor beta chains below were found in one sample sequenced in a study of shared clonotypes between healthy human individuals. Repertoires were generated with immunoSEQ multiplex PCR, while TCRdb's copy carries only in-frame clones and drops some. The table shows 2,500,000 or so clones, with 90% to 95% occurring only once. The sequenced sample consisted of naive CD4+ T cells sorted from blood. As for subset: CD45RA+ positively selected. All receptors come from a young man in good health.

On this clone itself: Additional DNA sequences in this sample encode the identical CDR3. The rearrangement uses TRBV30 and TRBJ1-3; D ambiguous. The CDR3 spans 12 residues. The ends were cut back, 5 bases at V and 0 bases at J, with 5 bases in the middle. CDR1 and CDR2 (germline): GTSNPN, SVGIG (reference sequence). The CDR3 coding sequence is TGTGCCTGGGATAGCTCTGGAAACACCATATATTTT. It encodes CAWDSSGNTIYF.

The chain carries TRBV6-5 and TRBJ2-7; tentatively, D is TRBD1 or TRBD2 (5 bases each). Trimming cost V 5 bases and J 4 bases, with 15 bases left between them. The CDR3 spans 14 residues. Germline CDR1 reads MNHEY; CDR2 reads SVGAGI. In DNA, the CDR3 is TGTGCCAGCAGTCCATTTGGGACGGTTTACGAGCAGTACTTC. Its translation: CASSPFGTVYEQYF.

As to this clone: Other DNA sequences in this specimen translate into the identical CDR3. The rearrangement joins TRBV9 to TRBJ2-7; D remains unclear. This CDR3 has 13 amino acids. The germline V and J ends were trimmed by 0 bases and 3 bases, with 7 bases remaining between them. Germline V CDR1 and CDR2: SGDLS, YYNGEE. CDR3 sequence (DNA): TGTGCCAGCAGCGTAGCCCCTAGCTACGAGCAGTACTTC. It codes for CASSVAPSYEQYF.

This clone came up once. This chain joins TRBV2 and TRBJ2-7; a possible D gene is TRBD1 (6 bases). The CDR3 length is 12 residues. The V and J ends lost 5 bases and 11 bases respectively, with 16 bases between them. Germline assignment: CDR1 SNHLY and CDR2 FYNNEI. DNA for the CDR3: TGTGCCAGCAGTAATGGACAGATGTGGGAGTACTTC. As protein: CASSNGQMWEYF.

The chain is built from TRBV30 and TRBJ1-5; 9 bases match TRBD1. Unmatched junction bases numbered 4, after V lost 0 bases and J lost 7 bases. The CDR3 loop spans 14 amino acids. Germline V gives CDR1 GTSNPN, CDR2 SVGIG (reference sequence). In DNA, the CDR3 is TGTGCCTGGAGTGTAACAGGGGGCAGGCAGCCCCAGCATTTT. This gives the protein CAWSVTGGRQPQHF.

The chain uses TRBV7-9 and TRBJ2-7; a possible D gene is TRBD1 (5 bases). Trimming removed 0 bases from V and 5 bases from J, with 14 bases in between. The CDR3 length is 15 residues. Germline CDR1 SEHNR, CDR2 FQNEAQ (reference sequence). CDR3 protein: CASSLAQGGMNEQYF. The CDR3 nucleotides read TGTGCCAGCAGCTTAGCCCAGGGTGGGATGAACGAGCAGTACTTC. Filled out from reference TRBV7-9 and TRBJ2-7, the complete variable domain reads DTGVSQNPRHKITKRGQNVTFRCDPISEHNRLYWYRQTLGQGPEFLTYFQNEAQLEKSRLLSDRFSAERPKGSFSTLEIQRTEQGDSAMYLCASSLAQGGMNEQYFGPGTRLTVT.

The V and J genes are TRBV5-4 and TRBJ2-5; D might be TRBD2 (6 bases). The CDR3 is made up of 17 amino acids. Trimming removed 4 bases at V and 5 bases at J, with 24 bases between. Germline V gene sequence: CDR1 SGHNT, CDR2 YYREEE (reference sequence). The CDR3 sequence: CASSPGVKEGPRETQYF. For the CDR3, the DNA is TGTGCCAGCAGCCCTGGAGTCAAGGAGGGCCCTCGGGAGACCCAGTACTTC. The full variable domain, its missing parts supplied by reference TRBV5-4 and TRBJ2-5, is ETGVTQSPTHLIKTRGQQVTLRCSSQSGHNTVSWYQQALGQGPQFIFQYYREEENGRGNFPPRFSGLQFPNYSSELNVNALELDDSALYLCASSPGVKEGPRETQYFGPGTRLLVL.

The chain links TRBV4-1 to TRBJ1-5, with 10 bases aligning to TRBD1. The germline V gene has CDR1 MGHRA and CDR2 YSYEKL. Trimming cost V 0 bases and J 5 bases; bases outside gene matches: 7. The CDR3 is 17 amino acids. This chain's CDR3 is CASSQESTGGDYQPQHF. The CDR3 region has the DNA TGCGCCAGCAGCCAAGAGTCGACAGGGGGCGATTATCAGCCCCAGCATTTT.

The V gene is TRBV9, the J gene TRBJ2-5; no definite D call. Looked up from germline, CDR1 is SGDLS and CDR2 is YYNGEE. The CDR3 length is 14 residues. Trimming took off 0 bases at V and 5 bases at J, with 11 bases between the two ends. The CDR3 DNA follows: TGTGCCAGCAGCGTAGGGGTCCAGACGGAGACCCAGTACTTC. Translated, it gives CASSVGVQTETQYF.

This clone was seen just once. The genes are TRBV11-2 and TRBJ2-7; the match to TRBD1 covers 8 bases. The CDR3 is made up of 13 amino acids. Looked up from germline, CDR1 is SGHAT and CDR2 is FQNNGV. V was pared by 0 bases and J by 9 bases, with 4 bases of the junction left unmatched. CDR3 nucleotides: TGTGCCAGCAGCTTAGACAGGGGGCAGGGGCAGTACTTC. Encoded protein: CASSLDRGQGQYF.

The chain has TRBV6-1 and TRBJ1-6, with a tentative D call TRBD1 (6 bases). There are 15 residues in the CDR3. CDR1 and CDR2 from the germline V gene are MNHNS and SASEGT. V was cut by 5 bases and J by 6 bases, with 14 bases left in between. CDR3 loop: CASSRTTGFNSPLHF. The CDR3 bases are TGTGCCAGCAGTCGGACGACAGGATTTAATTCACCCCTCCACTTT.